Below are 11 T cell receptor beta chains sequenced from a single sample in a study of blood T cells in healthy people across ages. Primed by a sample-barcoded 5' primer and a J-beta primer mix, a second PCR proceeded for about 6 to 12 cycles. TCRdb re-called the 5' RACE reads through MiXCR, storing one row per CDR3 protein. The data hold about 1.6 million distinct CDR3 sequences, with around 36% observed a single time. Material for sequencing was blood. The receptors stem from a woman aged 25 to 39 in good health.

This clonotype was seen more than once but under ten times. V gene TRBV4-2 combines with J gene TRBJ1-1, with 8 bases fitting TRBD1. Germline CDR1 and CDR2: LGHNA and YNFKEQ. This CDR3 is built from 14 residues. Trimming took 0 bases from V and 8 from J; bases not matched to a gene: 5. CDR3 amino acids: CASSQDQGAPEAFF. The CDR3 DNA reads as TGTGCCAGCAGCCAAGATCAGGGGGCTCCCGAAGCTTTCTTT.

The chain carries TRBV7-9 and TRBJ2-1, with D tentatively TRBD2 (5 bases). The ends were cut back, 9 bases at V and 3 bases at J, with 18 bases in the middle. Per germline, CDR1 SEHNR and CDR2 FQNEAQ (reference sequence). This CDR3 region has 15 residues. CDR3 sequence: CASILEDNFYNEQFF. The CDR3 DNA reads TGTGCCAGTATACTAGAAGACAACTTCTACAATGAGCAGTTCTTC.

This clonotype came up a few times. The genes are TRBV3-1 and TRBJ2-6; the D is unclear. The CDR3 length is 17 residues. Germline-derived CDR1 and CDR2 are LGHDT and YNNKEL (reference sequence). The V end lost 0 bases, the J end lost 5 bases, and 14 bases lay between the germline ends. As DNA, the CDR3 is TGTGCCAGCAGCCAAGATACCCGGGCCGGTTGGGCCAACGTCCTGACTTTC. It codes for CASSQDTRAGWANVLTF. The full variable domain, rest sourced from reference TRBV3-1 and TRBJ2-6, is DTAVSQTPKYLVTQMGNDKSIKCEQNLGHDTMYWYKQDSKKFLKIMFSYNNKELIINETVPNRFSPKSPDKAHLNLHINSLELGDSAVYFCASSQDTRAGWANVLTFGAGSRLTVL.

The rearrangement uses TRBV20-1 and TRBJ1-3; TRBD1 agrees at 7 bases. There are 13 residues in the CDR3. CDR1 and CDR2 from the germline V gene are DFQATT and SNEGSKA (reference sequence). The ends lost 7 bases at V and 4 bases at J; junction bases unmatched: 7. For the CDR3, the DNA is TGCAGTGTTTCGACAGGGTTCGGAAACACCATATATTTT. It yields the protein CSVSTGFGNTIYF.

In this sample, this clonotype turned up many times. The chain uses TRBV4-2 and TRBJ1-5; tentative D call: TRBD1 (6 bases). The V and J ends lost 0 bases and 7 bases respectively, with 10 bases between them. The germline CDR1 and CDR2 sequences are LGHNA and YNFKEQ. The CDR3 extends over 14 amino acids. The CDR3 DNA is TGTGCCAGCAGCCAAGATTGGGGGGCACAGCCCCAGCATTTT. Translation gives CASSQDWGAQPQHF.

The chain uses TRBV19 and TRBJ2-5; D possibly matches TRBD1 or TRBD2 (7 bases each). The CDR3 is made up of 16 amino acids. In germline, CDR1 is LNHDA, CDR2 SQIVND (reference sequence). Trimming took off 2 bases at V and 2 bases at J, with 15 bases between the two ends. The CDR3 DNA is TGTGCCAGTAGTATAATAACGGGGGGACAGCAAGAGACCCAGTACTTC. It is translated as CASSIITGGQQETQYF.

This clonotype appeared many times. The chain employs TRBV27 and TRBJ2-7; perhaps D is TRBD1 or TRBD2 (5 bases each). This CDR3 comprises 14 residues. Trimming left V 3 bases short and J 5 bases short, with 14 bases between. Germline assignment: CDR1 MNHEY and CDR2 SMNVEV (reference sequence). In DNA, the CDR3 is TGTGCCAGCAGTTTCCTCCGGGGCGCCAACGAGCAGTACTTC. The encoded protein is CASSFLRGANEQYF.

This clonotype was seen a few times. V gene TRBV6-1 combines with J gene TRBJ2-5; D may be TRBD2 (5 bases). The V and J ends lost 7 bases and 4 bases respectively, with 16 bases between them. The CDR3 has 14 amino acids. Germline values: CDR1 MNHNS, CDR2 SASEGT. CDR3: CASTTISGRETQYF. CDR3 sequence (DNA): TGTGCCAGCACCACAATCTCGGGAAGAGAGACCCAGTACTTC.

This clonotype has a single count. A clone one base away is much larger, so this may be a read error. This CDR3 is CASSQAFLSGNYNQQFF. The CDR3 coding sequence is TGCGCCAGCAGCCAAGCGTTTCTCTCAGGAAACTACAATCAGCAGTTCTTC. The rearrangement uses TRBV4-1 and TRBJ2-1; unclear D gene. Germline V lookup: CDR1 MGHRA, CDR2 YSYEKL. The CDR3 is 17 residues long.

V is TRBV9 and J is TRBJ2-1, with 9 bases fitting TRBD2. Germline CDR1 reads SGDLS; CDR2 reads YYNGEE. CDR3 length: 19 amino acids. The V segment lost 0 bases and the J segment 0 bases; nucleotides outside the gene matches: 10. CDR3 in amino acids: CASSVDPAGGFRSYNEQFF. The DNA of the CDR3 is TGTGCCAGCAGCGTAGATCCAGCGGGAGGCTTCCGCTCCTACAATGAGCAGTTCTTC.

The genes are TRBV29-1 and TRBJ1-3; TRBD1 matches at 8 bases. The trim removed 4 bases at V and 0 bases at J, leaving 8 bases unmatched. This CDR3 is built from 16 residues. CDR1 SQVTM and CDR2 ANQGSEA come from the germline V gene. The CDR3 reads CSVGTGNRISGNTIYF. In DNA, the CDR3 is TGCAGCGTTGGGACAGGGAACCGGATCTCTGGAAACACCATATATTTT.